A selection of T cell receptor beta chains follows, all from one sample in a study of blood T cell repertoires in COVID-19. Method: immunoSEQ multiplex PCR; TCRdb's copy keeps in-frame clones and lacks some. Here the sample spans about 200,000 clones, about 88% being singletons. The sample consisted of peripheral blood. These TCRs come from a man younger than 35 with active or convalescent COVID-19. Each CDR3 is given without its conserved first and last residue.

V: TRBV2
CDR3: ASRPGGTYGYT

V: TRBV27
CDR3: ASSSPGLEQPQH

V: TRBV6-5
CDR3: AITRGGDTEAF

V: TRBV7-9
CDR3: ASTVPGQGRGYT

V: TRBV5-6
CDR3: ASRRQGGSYEQY

V: TRBV7-9
CDR3: ASSQGGTGELF

V: TRBV6-1
CDR3: ASSEGRVGNTIY

V: TRBV10-3
CDR3: AISDPGRTSPLTDTQY

V: TRBV4-2
CDR3: ASSRTGGSNQPQH

V: TRBV11-2
CDR3: ASSLMQGAPYEAF

V: TRBV4-3
CDR3: ASSQDSANYGYT

V: TRBV4-1
CDR3: ASSQSLSDTQY